The 8 T cell receptor beta chains below come from one sample, sequenced in a study of blood T cell repertoires in COVID-19. TCRdb's table, derived via immunoSEQ multiplex PCR, lists solely in-frame clones and lacks some. The sample has 150,000 to 200,000 clones; more than 85% are singletons. The sample consisted of PBMCs or T cells enriched from blood (not recorded which). Receptors originate from a woman aged 35 to 49 in a cohort exposed to, infected with or recovered from COVID-19 (not recorded which).

The CDR3 sequence: CASSVGFGKETQYF. The CDR3 bases are TGTGCCAGCAGCGTAGGTTTCGGGAAAGAGACCCAGTACTTC. This sequence joins TRBV9 and TRBJ2-5; TRBD2 might be the D (5 bases). The V and J ends lost 0 bases and 3 bases respectively, with 9 bases between them. CDR1 is SGDLS and CDR2 is YYNGEE in the germline V gene. The CDR3 extends over 14 amino acids. Full variable domain (rest looked up from reference TRBV9 and TRBJ2-5): DSGVTQTPKHLITATGQRVTLRCSPRSGDLSVYWYQQSLDQGLQFLIQYYNGEERAKGNILERFSAQQFPDLHSELNLSSLELGDSALYFCASSVGFGKETQYFGPGTRLLVL.

This clone occurred a few times. The J gene is TRBJ2-1, the V gene TRBV4-1; D is possibly TRBD2 (6 bases). The germline V and J ends were trimmed by 2 bases and 4 bases, with 12 bases remaining between them. The CDR3 consists of 15 residues. Per germline, CDR1 MGHRA and CDR2 YSYEKL. CDR3 amino acids: CASSQSGLDYNEQFF. As DNA, the CDR3 is TGCGCCAGCAGCCAATCGGGACTGGATTACAATGAGCAGTTCTTC.

J is TRBJ1-2 and V is TRBV5-4; 7 nucleotides agree with TRBD1. The V and J ends lost 2 bases and 5 bases, in that order; junction bases with no gene match: 9. Germline V lookup: CDR1 SGHNT, CDR2 YYREEE (reference sequence). CDR3 length equals 15 residues. The CDR3 coding sequence is TGTGCCAGCAGCTTACAGGGGCTAGACAGATATGGCTACACCTTC. Translating gives CASSLQGLDRYGYTF.

This chain connects TRBV4-1 to TRBJ2-1; D unclear. The germline gives CDR1 MGHRA, CDR2 YSYEKL. Trimming took 3 bases from V and 7 from J, leaving 10 bases between them. CDR3 length: 13 amino acids. DNA for the CDR3: TGCGCCAGCAGCCAGACATACCAGAATGAGCAGTTCTTC. This codes for CASSQTYQNEQFF.

This chain joins TRBV27 and TRBJ1-2; D is unresolved. Germline CDR1 is MNHEY and CDR2 is SMNVEV (reference sequence). Trimming removed 8 bases from V and 6 bases from J, with 10 bases in between. The length of the CDR3 is 11 residues. CDR3 in DNA: TGTGCCAGCGATGAACCTAATGGCTACACCTTC. Protein: CASDEPNGYTF.

The chain employs TRBV2 and TRBJ2-2; perhaps TRBD2 as D (5 bases). This CDR3 has 16 amino acids. Germline CDR1 reads SNHLY; CDR2 reads FYNNEI. DNA of the CDR3: TGTGCTGACGGGAACGTAGCCGGGTCAGCCACCGGGGAGCTGTTTTTT. It specifies CADGNVAGSATGELFF. The full variable domain, in which reference TRBV2 and TRBJ2-2 provide the parts outside the CDR3, is EPEVTQTPSHQVTQMGQEVILRCVPISNHLYFYWYRQILGQKVEFLVSFYNNEISEKSEIFDDQFSVERPDGSNFTLKIRSTKLEDSAMYFCADGNVAGSATGELFFGEGSRLTVL.

The rearrangement joins TRBV10-1 to TRBJ2-3; 9 bases are a match to TRBD2. J was trimmed by 9 bases and V by 3 bases; bases with no gene match: 10. The germline CDR1 and CDR2 sequences are WNHNN and SYGVQD (reference sequence). The CDR3 spans 15 residues. In DNA, the CDR3 is TGCGCCAGCAGTGAAGCGACTAGCGGACGGCGAACGCAGTATTTT. Translation gives CASSEATSGRRTQYF.

This chain uses TRBV19 with TRBJ1-2; 8 nucleotides agree with TRBD1. The CDR3 is made up of 14 amino acids. V trimming: 8 bases; J trimming: 6 bases; junction bases outside the gene matches: 11. Germline loops: CDR1 LNHDA, CDR2 SQIVND (reference sequence). The CDR3 DNA sequence: TGTGCCAGTCGAAACCAGGACAGGGAAGATGGCTACACCTTC. Translation: CASRNQDREDGYTF.